This T cell receptor (beta chain) was identified in a study of T cells in Graves' hyperthyroidism and ophthalmopathy. The CDR3 totals 14 residues. Trimming took 3 bases from V and 4 from J; bases not matched to a gene: 4. Germline V lookup: CDR1 SGHNT, CDR2 YYREEE (reference sequence). Concerning this clonotype: The antigen is undetermined.

What was amplified from RNA transcripts were TCR beta CDR3 regions. The TCR CDR3 was amplified in a first-round RT-PCR using the HTBI primer set. One entry per CDR3 protein results from TCRdb running MiXCR on the multiplex PCR reads. The sample has around 700,000 distinct CDR3 sequences, about 19% seen once; the top ten hold 15% to 20%. Study-level points and caveats: The majority of expanded thyroid clonotypes above 0.001 also appeared in blood.

The genes are TRBV5-4 and TRBJ1-2; 9 nucleotides match TRBD1. The receptor was isolated from a woman in her 50s with Graves' hyperthyroidism that later progressed to Graves' ophthalmopathy. What was sequenced was blood. The CDR3 DNA reads TGTGCCAGCAGCTCGCCGGGACAGGGCTATGGCTACACCTTC. This sequence encodes CASSSPGQGYGYTF.